The 29 T cell receptor beta chains presented below share a single source sample, sequenced in a study of cytomegalovirus exposure and HLA in healthy donors. Researchers ran the PCR with 60 Vbeta and 13 Jbeta primers. The table came from immunoSEQ multiplex PCR; TCRdb's copy has only in-frame clones and leaves some out. Across around 190,000 clones, the top ten clones capture roughly 0.89% of the sample. Sequenced sample: PBMCs. The receptor source for this set is a woman aged 30 to 39 in good health and CMV-seropositive.

V usage is TRBV11-3 and J usage is TRBJ2-7; 8 nucleotides align to TRBD2. The trim removed 1 base at V and 2 bases at J, leaving 13 bases unmatched. Germline-derived CDR1 and CDR2 are SGHNT and YENEEA. The CDR3 runs to 18 residues. CDR3 coding DNA: TGTGCCAGCAGCTTAGGAAGCGGGGGCGAATCTAGACCCTACGAGCAGTACTTC. Amino acid sequence: CASSLGSGGESRPYEQYF. The full variable domain, with the rest looked up from reference TRBV11-3 and TRBJ2-7, is EAGVVQSPRYKIIEKKQPVAFWCNPISGHNTLYWYLQNLGQGPELLIRYENEEAVDDSQLPKDRFSAERLKGVDSTLKIQPAELGDSAVYLCASSLGSGGESRPYEQYFGPGTRLTVT.

The chain has TRBV18 and TRBJ1-2; 7 nucleotides align to TRBD1. CDR1 KGHSH and CDR2 LQKENI come from the germline V gene. V was pared by 3 bases and J by 4 bases, with 5 bases of the junction left unmatched. CDR3 length: 14 residues. The CDR3 loop reads CASSPRDSRYGYTF. The CDR3 region has the DNA TGTGCCAGCTCACCGCGGGACAGTCGCTATGGCTACACCTTC.

The rearrangement uses TRBV19 and TRBJ2-2, with 11 bases matching TRBD1. J lost 5 bases, V lost 3 bases, and 2 bases had no gene match. The CDR3 is made up of 15 amino acids. CDR1 and CDR2 (germline): LNHDA, SQIVND (reference sequence). The CDR3 loop reads CASSMDRGRTGELFF. CDR3 sequence (DNA): TGTGCCAGTAGTATGGACAGGGGGCGAACCGGGGAGCTGTTTTTT. The full variable domain, in which reference TRBV19 and TRBJ2-2 provide the parts outside the CDR3, is DGGITQSPKYLFRKEGQNVTLSCEQNLNHDAMYWYRQDPGQGLRLIYYSQIVNDFQKGDIAEGYSVSREKKESFPLTVTSAQKNPTAFYLCASSMDRGRTGELFFGEGSRLTVL.

The chain couples TRBV7-2 to TRBJ2-1, with TRBD2 matching over 11 bases. Germline assignment: CDR1 SGHTA and CDR2 FQGNSA. This CDR3 has 16 residues. J gave up 8 bases and V 5 bases, and 11 bases lay outside the gene matches. The CDR3 coding sequence is TGTGCCAGCAGCCCCCGACTAGCGGGACCCTCGGATGAGCAGTTCTTC. This gives the protein CASSPRLAGPSDEQFF.

The V call is TRBV7-9, the J call TRBJ1-4; D remains unclear. Deletions cut 1 base from V and 3 bases from J, with 6 bases between. The length of the CDR3 is 14 residues. In germline, CDR1 is SEHNR, CDR2 FQNEAQ (reference sequence). CDR3 region: CASSLGSANEKLFF. CDR3 DNA sequence: TGTGCCAGCAGCTTAGGGTCGGCTAATGAAAAACTGTTTTTT.

The J gene is TRBJ1-2, the V gene TRBV9, with D tentatively TRBD1 (6 bases). Trimming removed 5 bases at V and 4 bases at J, with 12 bases between. The germline CDR1 and CDR2 sequences are SGDLS and YYNGEE. The CDR3 loop spans 13 amino acids. The CDR3 nucleotides are TGTGCCAGCAGGAGACAGGTCGGCTATGGCTACACCTTC. It codes for CASRRQVGYGYTF. Variable domain in full (rest from reference TRBV9 and TRBJ1-2): DSGVTQTPKHLITATGQRVTLRCSPRSGDLSVYWYQQSLDQGLQFLIQYYNGEERAKGNILERFSAQQFPDLHSELNLSSLELGDSALYFCASRRQVGYGYTFGSGTRLTVV.

The J gene is TRBJ2-5, the V gene TRBV15, with D perhaps TRBD2 (5 bases). This CDR3 contains 15 residues. CDR1 LNHNV and CDR2 YYDKDF come from the germline V gene (reference sequence). Deletions cut 5 bases from V and 0 bases from J, with 13 bases between. CDR3 sequence: CATSYSGAYQETQYF. The CDR3 DNA sequence: TGTGCCACCAGCTACAGCGGAGCTTACCAAGAGACCCAGTACTTC.

The rearrangement links TRBV29-1 to TRBJ1-2; no clear D. The CDR3 is made up of 13 amino acids. V dropped 4 bases and J dropped 1 base, with 10 bases sitting between them. Per the germline V gene, CDR1 is SQVTM and CDR2 is ANQGSEA. The CDR3 reads CSVVPINNYGYTF. DNA of the CDR3: TGCAGCGTTGTTCCCATCAATAACTATGGCTACACCTTC. Complete variable domain (other parts from reference TRBV29-1 and TRBJ1-2): SAVISQKPSRDICQRGTSLTIQCQVDSQVTMMFWYRQQPGQSLTLIATANQGSEATYESGFVIDKFPISRPNLTFSTLTVSNMSPEDSSIYLCSVVPINNYGYTFGSGTRLTVV.

The rearrangement links TRBV5-6 to TRBJ1-6; D gene unclear. Per germline, CDR1 SGHDT and CDR2 YYEEEE. The V end lost 6 bases, the J end lost 5 bases, and 12 bases lay between the germline ends. This CDR3 comprises 14 residues. Here the CDR3 DNA reads TGTGCCAGCAAGGAAGGACTGGATAATTCACCCCTCCACTTT. Protein sequence: CASKEGLDNSPLHF.

The chain recombines TRBV18 with TRBJ1-2; no firm D call. There are 12 residues in the CDR3. Germline CDR1 and CDR2: KGHSH and LQKENI. Trimming removed 3 bases at V and 2 bases at J, with 4 bases between. The CDR3 sequence is CASSPENYGYTF. As DNA, the CDR3 is TGTGCCAGCTCACCCGAGAACTATGGCTACACCTTC.

The chain joins TRBV5-1 to TRBJ2-5; 8 nucleotides align to TRBD2. The CDR3 is made up of 15 amino acids. Trimming took 2 bases from V and 2 from J; bases not matched to a gene: 5. Germline assignment: CDR1 SGHRS and CDR2 YFSETQ. CDR3 bases: TGCGCCAGCAGCTTACTAGCGGCACCTCAAGAGACCCAGTACTTC. Its protein is CASSLLAAPQETQYF.

The V and J genes are TRBV10-3 and TRBJ1-2; D perhaps matches TRBD1 (5 bases). The CDR3 spans 14 residues. The germline V and J ends were trimmed by 4 bases and 7 bases, with 16 bases remaining between them. Germline V gene sequence: CDR1 ENHRY, CDR2 SYGVKD. The CDR3 loop is CAISVGDAIGGYTF. The CDR3 nucleotides read TGTGCCATCAGTGTAGGGGATGCCATTGGTGGCTACACCTTC.

The chain joins TRBV5-1 to TRBJ1-3; the match to TRBD1 covers 8 bases. V gave up 3 bases and J gave up 7 bases; unmatched junction bases: 12. The CDR3 is 16 residues long. Germline loops: CDR1 SGHRS, CDR2 YFSETQ. DNA of the CDR3: TGCGCCAGCAGCTCAGGACAGGGAGAATTTCGGAACACCATATATTTT. Residues: CASSSGQGEFRNTIYF.

The rearrangement uses TRBV29-1 and TRBJ2-3; TRBD1 is a possible D gene (5 bases). The V end lost 4 bases, the J end lost 6 bases, and 14 bases lay between the germline ends. The CDR3 is 13 amino acids. Germline V gene data show CDR1 as SQVTM and CDR2 as ANQGSEA. CDR3 DNA sequence: TGCAGCGTTGGACCTCAGGGTGCGGATACGCAGTATTTT. It codes for CSVGPQGADTQYF.

CDR3 sequence reads: CASSPPGQGDTGELFF. The CDR3, as DNA: TGCGCCAGCAGCCCTCCGGGACAGGGGGACACCGGGGAGCTGTTTTTT. The chain is built from TRBV5-1 and TRBJ2-2; TRBD1 matches at 11 bases. The CDR3 spans 16 residues. The ends lost 4 bases at V and 3 bases at J; junction bases unmatched: 5. The germline CDR1 and CDR2 sequences are SGHRS and YFSETQ.

The chain carries TRBV28 and TRBJ1-1, with TRBD1 matching over 9 bases. Per the germline V gene, CDR1 is MDHEN and CDR2 is SYDVKM. With 5 bases clipped from V and 5 bases from J, the junction kept 9 bases outside the gene matches. The CDR3 is made up of 15 amino acids. The chain's CDR3 is CASSPGTGFGTEAFF. Here the CDR3 DNA reads TGTGCCAGCAGTCCAGGGACAGGGTTTGGGACTGAAGCTTTCTTT.

The chain couples TRBV7-9 to TRBJ1-2; 10 bases line up with TRBD1. The germline V gene encodes CDR1 SEHNR and CDR2 FQNEAQ (reference sequence). The CDR3 runs to 15 residues. With V trimmed by 3 bases and J by 2 bases, 3 bases remained unmatched. The CDR3 DNA is TGTGCCAGCAGCTTTACGACAGGGGGCAACTATGGCTACACCTTC. This gives the protein CASSFTTGGNYGYTF.

The chain employs TRBV10-3 and TRBJ2-7; 11 bases agree with TRBD2. The V segment lost 6 bases and the J segment 2 bases; nucleotides outside the gene matches: 0. The CDR3 contains 13 residues. CDR1 and CDR2 (germline): ENHRY, SYGVKD. The CDR3 DNA sequence: TGTGCCATCAGGGGACTAGCGGCCTACGAGCAGTACTTC. This translates into CAIRGLAAYEQYF.

The rearrangement joins TRBV4-3 to TRBJ2-7; 11 nucleotides agree with TRBD2. This CDR3 has 15 residues. The V gene's germline CDR1 is LGHNA and CDR2 YSLEER. V lost 3 bases to trimming and J lost 5 bases; unmatched junction nucleotides: 6. CDR3 sequence: CASSHGGTSGDEQYF. The CDR3 DNA reads as TGCGCCAGCAGCCATGGGGGGACTAGCGGAGACGAGCAGTACTTC.

The chain is built from TRBV2 and TRBJ2-2; 10 bases map to TRBD2. The CDR3 totals 17 residues. Germline trimming cut 5 bases from V and 2 bases from J; bases unmatched to any gene: 8. Germline-derived CDR1 and CDR2 are SNHLY and FYNNEI. The CDR3 loop is CASSNPGTSVNTGELFF. The CDR3, as DNA: TGTGCCAGCAGTAACCCGGGGACTAGCGTCAACACCGGGGAGCTGTTTTTT.

The chain links TRBV5-1 to TRBJ1-4; possibly TRBD1 for D (5 bases). Trimming shortened V by 4 bases and J by 8 bases, and 18 bases separated the two germline ends. The germline V gene has CDR1 SGHRS and CDR2 YFSETQ. This CDR3 is built from 15 residues. The CDR3 loop is CASSPTGTRDEKLFF. The CDR3 DNA sequence: TGCGCCAGCAGCCCGACGGGGACTCGGGACGAAAAACTGTTTTTT.

J is TRBJ1-2 and V is TRBV9; 7 nucleotides agree with TRBD1. The germline CDR1 and CDR2 sequences are SGDLS and YYNGEE. The CDR3 is 12 residues long. Losses at the gene ends were 2 bases for V and 7 bases for J; bases not matched to a gene: 2. CDR3 amino acids: CASSVRQGGYTF. For the CDR3, the DNA is TGTGCCAGCAGCGTGCGACAGGGTGGCTACACCTTC.

This chain links TRBV11-3 with TRBJ2-3; 7 bases agree with TRBD2. After removal of 4 bases from V and 7 bases from J, the junction contained 5 bases not matched to a gene. Per the germline V gene, CDR1 is SGHNT and CDR2 is YENEEA. The CDR3 spans 13 residues. CDR3 nucleotide sequence: TGTGCCAGCAGCTCCCCCGGGAGGAATACGCAGTATTTT. Translated, it gives CASSSPGRNTQYF.

The rearrangement links TRBV10-2 to TRBJ2-7; perhaps TRBD1 as D (6 bases). This CDR3 has 13 residues. Trimming shortened V by 10 bases and J by 0 bases, and 13 bases separated the two germline ends. Per germline, CDR1 WSHSY and CDR2 SAAADI. CDR3 residues: CATGRDNSYEQYF. The CDR3 bases are TGCGCCACCGGCCGGGACAACTCCTACGAGCAGTACTTC.

The J gene is TRBJ2-7, the V gene TRBV2, with D possibly matching TRBD2 (6 bases). Trimming stripped 8 bases from V and 2 bases from J, with 13 bases between. Germline V gene sequence: CDR1 SNHLY, CDR2 FYNNEI. The CDR3 is made up of 13 amino acids. CDR3 residues: CASRLAPTYEQYF. CDR3 coding DNA: TGTGCCAGCCGTCTAGCGCCGACCTACGAGCAGTACTTC.

This chain links TRBV5-8 with TRBJ1-3; TRBD1 aligns across 9 bases. With V trimmed by 4 bases and J by 4 bases, 9 bases remained unmatched. Germline V gene data show CDR1 as SGHTS and CDR2 as YDEGEE. CDR3 length: 16 residues. Here the CDR3 reads CASSPRPGTGGNTIYF. The CDR3, as DNA: TGTGCCAGCAGCCCACGCCCTGGGACAGGGGGAAACACCATATATTTT.

The chain combines TRBV6-5 with TRBJ2-1; D may be TRBD2 (5 bases). V lost 5 bases and J 0 bases, leaving 11 bases between the germline ends. Germline V gives CDR1 MNHEY, CDR2 SVGAGI. This CDR3 is built from 15 residues. CDR3 sequence reads: CASSPTAGSYNEQFF. For the CDR3, the DNA is TGTGCCAGCAGTCCTACGGCGGGCTCCTACAATGAGCAGTTCTTC.

The J gene is TRBJ2-7, the V gene TRBV5-1; unclear D gene. There are 13 residues in the CDR3. The germline gives CDR1 SGHRS, CDR2 YFSETQ. Trimming took 3 bases from V and 0 from J, leaving 7 bases between them. CDR3 nucleotides: TGCGCCAGCAGCTGGAGCCGCTCCTACGAGCAGTACTTC. Protein product: CASSWSRSYEQYF. The whole variable domain, remainder taken from reference TRBV5-1 and TRBJ2-7, is KAGVTQTPRYLIKTRGQQVTLSCSPISGHRSVSWYQQTPGQGLQFLFEYFSETQRNKGNFPGRFSGRQFSNSRSEMNVSTLELGDSALYLCASSWSRSYEQYFGPGTRLTVT.

The chain has TRBV25-1 and TRBJ2-7; 8 bases agree with TRBD1. V was pared by 4 bases and J by 3 bases, with 8 bases of the junction left unmatched. The germline gives CDR1 MGHDK, CDR2 SYGVNS. CDR3 length: 15 residues. DNA for the CDR3: TGTGCCAGCAGTGGGGGCCGGGACAGGATCTACGAGCAGTACTTC. It specifies CASSGGRDRIYEQYF.